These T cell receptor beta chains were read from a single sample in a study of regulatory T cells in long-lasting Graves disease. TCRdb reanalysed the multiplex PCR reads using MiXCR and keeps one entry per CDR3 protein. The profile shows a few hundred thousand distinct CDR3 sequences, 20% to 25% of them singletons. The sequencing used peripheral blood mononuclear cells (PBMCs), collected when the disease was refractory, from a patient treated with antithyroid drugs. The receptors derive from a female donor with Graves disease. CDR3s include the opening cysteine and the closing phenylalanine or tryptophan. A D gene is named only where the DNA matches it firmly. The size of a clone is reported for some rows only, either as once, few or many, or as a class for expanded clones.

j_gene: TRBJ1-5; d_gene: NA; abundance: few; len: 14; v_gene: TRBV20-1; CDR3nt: TGCAGTGCTACGACAGGTCATAGCAATCAGCCCCAGCATTTT; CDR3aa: CSATTGHSNQPQHF
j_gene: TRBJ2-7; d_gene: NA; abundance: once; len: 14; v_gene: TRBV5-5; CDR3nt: TGTGCCAGCAGCACCTGGGACATCACCTACGAGCAGTACTTC; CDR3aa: CASSTWDITYEQYF
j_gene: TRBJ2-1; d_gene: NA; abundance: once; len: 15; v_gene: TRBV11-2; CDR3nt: TGTGCCAGCAGCCTAGTCACTGCAGAATACAATGAGCAGTTCTTC; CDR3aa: CASSLVTAEYNEQFF
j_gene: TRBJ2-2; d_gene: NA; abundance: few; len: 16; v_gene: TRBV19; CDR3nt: TGTGCCAGTAGTATCGGGTACAGGGAAATCCCCGGGGAGCTGTTTTTT; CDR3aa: CASSIGYREIPGELFF
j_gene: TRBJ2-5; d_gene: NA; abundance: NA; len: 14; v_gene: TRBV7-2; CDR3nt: TGTGCCAGCAGCTTAATGGGGGGTCGGGAGACCCAGTACTTC; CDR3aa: CASSLMGGRETQYF
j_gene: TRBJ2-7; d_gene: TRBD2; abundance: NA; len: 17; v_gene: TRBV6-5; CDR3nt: TGTGCCAGCAGTTATTCCGGGACTAGCGGGAAGGTCTACGAGCAGTACTTC; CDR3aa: CASSYSGTSGKVYEQYF
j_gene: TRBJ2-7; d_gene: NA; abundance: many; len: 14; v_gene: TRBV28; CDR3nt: TGTGCCAGCAGTTTGCGGGGGCGCGTCTACGAGCAGTACTTC; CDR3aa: CASSLRGRVYEQYF
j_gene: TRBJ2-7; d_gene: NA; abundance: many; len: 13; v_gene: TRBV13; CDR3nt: TGTGCCAGCAGCCTTACAGGTTTCTACGAGCAGTACTTC; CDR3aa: CASSLTGFYEQYF
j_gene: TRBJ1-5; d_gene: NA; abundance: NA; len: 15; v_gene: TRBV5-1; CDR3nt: TGCGCCAGCAGCTTGTATGACAGCTCTAATCAGCCCCAGCATTTT; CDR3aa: CASSLYDSSNQPQHF
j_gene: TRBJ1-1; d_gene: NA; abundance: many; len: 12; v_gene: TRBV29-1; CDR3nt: TGCAGCGTTGACACTTTCAACACTGAAGCTTTCTTT; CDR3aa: CSVDTFNTEAFF
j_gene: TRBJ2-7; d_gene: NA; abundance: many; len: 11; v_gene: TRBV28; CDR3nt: TGTGCCAGCAGCTTACGATTCGAGCAGTACTTC; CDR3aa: CASSLRFEQYF
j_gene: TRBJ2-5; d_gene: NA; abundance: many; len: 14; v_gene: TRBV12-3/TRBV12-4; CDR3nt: TGTGCCAGCAGTCTTAGCGGAGGCGGGGAGACCCAGTACTTC; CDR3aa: CASSLSGGGETQYF
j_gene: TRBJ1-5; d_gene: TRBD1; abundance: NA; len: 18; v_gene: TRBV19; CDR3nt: TGTGCCAGTAGTATGCCGGGACAGGGGTACACACTTAATCAGCCCCAGCATTTT; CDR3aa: CASSMPGQGYTLNQPQHF
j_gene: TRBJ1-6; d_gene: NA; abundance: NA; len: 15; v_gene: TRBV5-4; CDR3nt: TGTGCCAGCAGCTTGGGCCCAGGGCAGGGTTCACCCCTCCACTTT; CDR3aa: CASSLGPGQGSPLHF
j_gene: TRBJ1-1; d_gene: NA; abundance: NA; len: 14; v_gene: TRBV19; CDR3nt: TGTGCCAGTAGTATCCAGCCTACGAACACTGAAGCTTTCTTT; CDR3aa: CASSIQPTNTEAFF
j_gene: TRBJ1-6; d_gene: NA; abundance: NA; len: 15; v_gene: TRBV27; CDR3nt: TGTGCCAGCAGTTTTGAACGCTCCTATAATTCACCCCTCCACTTT; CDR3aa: CASSFERSYNSPLHF
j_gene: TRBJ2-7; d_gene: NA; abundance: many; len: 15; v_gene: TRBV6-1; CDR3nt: TGTGCCAGCAGTGAAGGAGGGGGGGTTCTGTACGAGCAGTACTTC; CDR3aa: CASSEGGGVLYEQYF
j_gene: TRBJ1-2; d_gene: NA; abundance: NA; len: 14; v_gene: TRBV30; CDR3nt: TGTGCCTGGAGTAAAGGAGAGCCCAGCTATGGCTACACCTTC; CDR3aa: CAWSKGEPSYGYTF
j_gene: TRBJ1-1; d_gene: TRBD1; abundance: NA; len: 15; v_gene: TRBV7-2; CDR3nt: TGTGCCAGCAGACTTCCGGGACAGCTTAGCGTTGAAGCTTTCTTT; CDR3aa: CASRLPGQLSVEAFF
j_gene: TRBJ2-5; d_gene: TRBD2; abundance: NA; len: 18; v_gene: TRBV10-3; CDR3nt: TGTGCCATCAGTGACCCACTAGCGGGCTTCGGCCCCCAAGAGACCCAGTACTTC; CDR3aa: CAISDPLAGFGPQETQYF
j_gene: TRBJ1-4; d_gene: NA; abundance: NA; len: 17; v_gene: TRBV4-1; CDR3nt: TGCGCCAGCAGCCAAGAGGGGACCGTCTCAACTAATGAAAAACTGTTTTTT; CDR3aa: CASSQEGTVSTNEKLFF